This paragraph reports one T cell receptor (beta chain). This specimen belongs to a study of blood T cell repertoires in COVID-19. As for the study in general: Sources were T cells, B-cell-depleted T cells, or PBMCs; the material itself was cDNA or gDNA.

The assay was immunoSEQ multiplex PCR, and TCRdb's table has in-frame clones only and misses some. The sample carries 220,000 or so clones, about 88% recorded once. The CDR3 is 15 residues long. The V end was cut by 0 bases, the J end by 0 bases, with 9 bases between. Germline lookup yields CDR1 SGHTA and CDR2 FQGNSA. The specimen sequenced was peripheral blood. This sequence joins TRBV7-2 and TRBJ2-7; D unresolved. The origin of this receptor is a woman aged 50 to 65 with COVID-19, enrolled during active disease. CDR3 sequence: CASSLAKWPSYEQYF. The CDR3 DNA reads as TGTGCCAGCAGCTTAGCGAAGTGGCCCTCCTACGAGCAGTACTTC.